Reported below is one T cell receptor (beta chain). The data were obtained in a study of blood T cell repertoires in COVID-19. The CDR3 is 14 residues long. The V and J ends lost 8 bases and 4 bases, in that order; junction bases with no gene match: 5. Germline lookup yields CDR1 SNHLY and CDR2 FYNNEI. TCRdb keeps only in-frame clones here, not all; method: immunoSEQ multiplex PCR. The table has roughly 670,000 clones, around 89% seen once. This sequence originates from a woman aged 18-35 years with acute or convalescent COVID-19. This chain joins TRBV2 and TRBJ2-7; 13 bases map to TRBD2. The sample comprised peripheral blood. CDR3 residues: CASGTSGGAYEQYF. CDR3 coding DNA: TGTGCCAGCGGAACTAGCGGGGGGGCGTACGAGCAGTACTTC.